This T cell receptor (beta chain) originates from a study of blood T cell repertoires in COVID-19. Study-level background: COVID-19 samples collected from the United States, Italy and Spain covered acute and convalescent phases. The analysed material was cDNA or gDNA that came from T cells, B-cell-depleted T cells, or PBMCs.

Germline V CDR1 and CDR2: SQVTM, ANQGSEA. The CDR3 is 13 amino acids. V lost 8 bases, J lost 5 bases, and 11 bases stayed unmatched. Original processing notes: The authors estimated nucleated cell counts from reference gene primer amplification. Profiling relied on immunoSEQ multiplex PCR, and the TCRdb table lists in-frame clones only, not all of them. That table supplies the V and J calls and clone size; D and trimming were determined from the DNA. The data hold 140,000 to 150,000 clones, with approximately 90% observed a single time. The genes are TRBV29-1 and TRBJ1-1, with 7 nucleotides matching TRBD1. The receptor comes from a woman in her fifties or sixties with active or convalescent COVID-19. The sample taken for sequencing was peripheral blood. The CDR3 DNA reads as TGCAGCACTCGAAGGGGGCAGGGAACTGAAGCTTTCTTT. Its protein product is CSTRRGQGTEAFF.